These T cell receptor beta chains were read from a single sample in a study of T cells after yellow fever vaccination. TCRdb re-derived calls from the 5' RACE reads in MiXCR, one entry per CDR3 protein. The sample lists around 30,000 distinct CDR3 sequences, approximately 10% occurring once. The sample in question was PBMCs, either bulk or a sorted T-cell subset (CD4+, CD8+, memory, or dextramer-sorted; not recorded which), obtained around 15 days after the first yellow fever vaccination. The source of these receptors is a young man who received the YFV17D yellow fever vaccine. Each CDR3 is given with its conserved first and last residue. The D gene is left open where the match is weak. Some rows mark clone size as missing; the rest say once, few, many or name a class of expanded clone.

medium-sized,.,TRBV29-1,TRBJ1-2,CSVWDTTNYGYTF
many,TRBD1,TRBV4-1,TRBJ2-7,CASSSGQGSGEQYF
many,TRBD2,TRBV4-1,TRBJ2-5,CASSQEPSGGWETQYF
many,.,TRBV5-1,TRBJ2-1,CASSGGVGDEQFF
many,.,TRBV4-1,TRBJ1-5,CASSQDHSLSPQHF
many,.,TRBV6-2/TRBV6-3,TRBJ1-5,CASSTTGRNQPQHF
many,TRBD1,TRBV7-9,TRBJ2-5,CASSQQGVTQYF
many,TRBD1,TRBV5-5,TRBJ2-6,CASTLTTGGQSVLTF
many,TRBD1,TRBV28,TRBJ2-5,CASSLGPSGGWETQYF
many,TRBD2,TRBV5-1,TRBJ2-5,CASSFGFTLAARNQETQYF
many,.,TRBV30,TRBJ1-1,CAWSGWGAGNTEAFF
many,.,TRBV10-3,TRBJ1-2,CAISDSQDTLF
many,TRBD2,TRBV5-1,TRBJ2-3,CASSPLGGGTDTQYF
many,.,TRBV4-1,TRBJ2-2,CASSLQAGYTGELFF
many,.,TRBV28,TRBJ1-6,CASSLTGGYNSPLHF
many,.,TRBV7-6,TRBJ1-6,CASSLKSQGLRSYNSPLHF
many,TRBD2,TRBV20-1,TRBJ2-1,CSAYPRLAGGRSNEQFF
many,TRBD2,TRBV10-3,TRBJ2-3,CAISESTTSGSRTDTQYF
many,.,TRBV5-1,TRBJ2-6,CASSLEVVPGANVLTF
many,.,TRBV5-1,TRBJ2-3,CASSLLLSSGTDTQYF
many,.,TRBV12-3/TRBV12-4,TRBJ1-4,CASSFQPEKLFF
few,TRBD1,TRBV6-5,TRBJ1-5,CASSRQGARNQPQHF
many,.,TRBV5-6,TRBJ2-2,CASSFGFTGELFF
many,TRBD2,TRBV7-8,TRBJ2-2,CASSFAGGRSNTGELFF
many,TRBD1,TRBV28,TRBJ1-5,CASRQGADQPQHF
few,.,TRBV5-4,TRBJ1-1,CASSTAAGNMNTEAFF
many,.,TRBV19,TRBJ1-2,CASSPQSGGAGYGYTF
many,.,TRBV5-5,TRBJ1-2,CASSLQLQGGYTF
many,.,TRBV2,TRBJ2-2,CASSPGHANTGELFF
many,TRBD2,TRBV15,TRBJ2-5,CATSRRSGGFQETQYF
many,.,TRBV7-9,TRBJ2-3,CASSPSFGADTQYF
many,TRBD1,TRBV20-1,TRBJ1-1,CSARDGNRGVTEAFF
many,TRBD1,TRBV6-5,TRBJ2-3,CASEPGQGWSDTQYF
many,TRBD1,TRBV6-5,TRBJ1-6,CASSYSKGGRGDSPLHF
many,.,TRBV4-1,TRBJ2-1,CASSLPTSAAYNEQFF
few,.,TRBV4-1,TRBJ1-1,CASSQVGLAEAFF
many,.,TRBV28,TRBJ2-1,CASSSQGGQQFF
few,TRBD2,TRBV5-4,TRBJ2-5,CASSVGTSGETQYF
many,.,TRBV7-2,TRBJ1-2,CASSFNDQGGYTF
few,.,TRBV19,TRBJ2-1,CASSRLGRLGEEQFF
many,.,TRBV30,TRBJ2-3,CAWSLGGDTQYF
many,TRBD2,TRBV11-2,TRBJ2-5,CASSPLGGGWETQYF
many,.,TRBV12-3/TRBV12-4,TRBJ2-7,CASSLRGETRRSYEQYF
many,.,TRBV7-2,TRBJ2-1,CASSLDSGRRNEQFF
many,TRBD1,TRBV20-1,TRBJ1-1,CSARTGRYTEAFF
.,TRBD2,TRBV12-3/TRBV12-4,TRBJ2-1,CTRSFRLAGGHSYNEQFF
many,TRBD2,TRBV7-2,TRBJ2-1,CASSTSGGEQFF
many,.,TRBV6-6,TRBJ1-6,CASSYDDPSLHF
many,TRBD2,TRBV6-4,TRBJ2-3,CASSASSGGTDTQYF
few,.,TRBV5-1,TRBJ2-3,CASSPRGGGDTQYF
many,.,TRBV30,TRBJ2-2,CAWSRDTGELFF
.,.,TRBV18,TRBJ2-3,CASSPTDAPDTQYF
many,.,TRBV7-2,TRBJ1-5,CASSLEVYSNQPQHF
many,.,TRBV24-1,TRBJ2-3,CATSDSGTASTDTQYF
once,.,TRBV20-1,TRBJ2-1,CSARWGAYNEQFF
many,.,TRBV4-3,TRBJ2-4,CASSQDVGQGGNIQYF
few,TRBD1,TRBV6-2/TRBV6-3,TRBJ1-4,CASSYPWTGATNEKLFF
many,.,TRBV29-1,TRBJ1-1,CSVEPGAGNTEAFF
.,.,TRBV7-9,TRBJ2-3,CASSLRTPPADTQYF